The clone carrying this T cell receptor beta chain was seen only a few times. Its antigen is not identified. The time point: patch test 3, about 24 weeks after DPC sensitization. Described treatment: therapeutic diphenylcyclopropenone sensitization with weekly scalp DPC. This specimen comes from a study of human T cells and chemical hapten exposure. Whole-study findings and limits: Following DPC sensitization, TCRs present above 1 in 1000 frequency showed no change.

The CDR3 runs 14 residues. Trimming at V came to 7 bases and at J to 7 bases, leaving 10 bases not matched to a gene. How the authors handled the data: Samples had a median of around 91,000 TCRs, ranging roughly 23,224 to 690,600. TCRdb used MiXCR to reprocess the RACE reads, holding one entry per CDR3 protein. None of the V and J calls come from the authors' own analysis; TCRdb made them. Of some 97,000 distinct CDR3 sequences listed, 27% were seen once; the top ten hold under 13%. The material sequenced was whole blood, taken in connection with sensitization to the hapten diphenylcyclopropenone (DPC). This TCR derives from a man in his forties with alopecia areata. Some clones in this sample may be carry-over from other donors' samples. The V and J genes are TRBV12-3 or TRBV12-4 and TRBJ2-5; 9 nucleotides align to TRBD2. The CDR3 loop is CASNLSGRGGTQYF. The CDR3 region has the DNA TGTGCCAGCAATCTTAGCGGGAGAGGGGGGACCCAGTACTTC.